This T cell receptor (beta chain) is from a study of control samples from healthy donors and cancer patients. Sequenced by immunoSEQ multiplex PCR; TCRdb stores in-frame clones only, minus some. The data show about 170,000 clones, roughly 95% seen once. V lost 3 bases and J lost 6; bases outside the gene matches: 3. Germline CDR1 reads SGDLS; CDR2 reads YYNGEE. The CDR3 consists of 15 residues. Sequenced material: blood. V is TRBV9 and J is TRBJ2-1, with TRBD2 identical over 13 bases. The sequence derives from a woman aged 55-70 years in good health. CDR3 in amino acids: CASSARLAGGNEQFF. The CDR3 DNA reads as TGTGCCAGCAGCGCCAGACTAGCGGGGGGCAATGAGCAGTTCTTC.